These 27 T cell receptor beta chains originate from one sample sequenced in a study of T cells in Graves' hyperthyroidism and ophthalmopathy. RNA transcripts served as the template for amplifying TCR beta CDR3 regions. When the TCR CDR3 underwent first-round RT-PCR, the HTBI primer set was used. TCRdb used MiXCR to reprocess the multiplex PCR reads, holding one entry per CDR3 protein. This table holds fewer than 700,000 distinct CDR3 sequences, more than 15% found once. Sequencing was done on a sample of blood. The receptor source for this set is a young woman with Graves' ophthalmopathy.

This clonotype appeared many times. This rearrangement joins TRBV2 to TRBJ2-7, with 10 nucleotides matching TRBD1. Germline CDR1 SNHLY, CDR2 FYNNEI. CDR3 size: 17 residues. Trimming removed 1 base from V and 3 bases from J; junction bases left unmatched: 9. CDR3 protein: CASSEGGFGTGDYEQYF. The DNA for the CDR3 is TGTGCCAGCAGTGAAGGGGGGTTTGGGACAGGGGACTACGAGCAGTACTTC.

The table lists this clonotype with many counts. This rearrangement joins TRBV5-1 to TRBJ2-1; the match to TRBD2 covers 15 bases. Germline CDR1 SGHRS, CDR2 YFSETQ. The trim removed 4 bases at V and 6 bases at J, leaving 5 bases unmatched. The CDR3 sequence is 16 residues long. DNA for the CDR3: TGCGCCAGCAGCGCGGGACTAGCGGGAGGCCTCAATGAGCAGTTCTTC. This translates into CASSAGLAGGLNEQFF.

The table lists this clonotype with a few counts. The J gene is TRBJ2-7, the V gene TRBV14; 7 bases are a match to TRBD1. The V gene end was trimmed by 5 bases and the J gene end by 8 bases; junction bases not matched to a gene: 6. The germline gives CDR1 SGHDN, CDR2 FVKESK. CDR3 size: 12 residues. CDR3 nucleotide sequence: TGTGCCAGCAGCGGGACAGCCAACAAGCAGTACTTC. Residues: CASSGTANKQYF.

This clonotype was seen repeatedly, ten times or more. This chain connects TRBV28 to TRBJ2-5, with 8 bases fitting TRBD1. This CDR3 has 14 amino acids. J gave up 4 bases and V 6 bases, and 7 bases lay outside the gene matches. Per germline, CDR1 MDHEN and CDR2 SYDVKM. The CDR3 nucleotides are TGTGCCAGCAGCAAGGACAGGGTCGGAGAGACCCAGTACTTC. The encoded protein is CASSKDRVGETQYF.

V and J are TRBV20-1 and TRBJ2-1; a weak D match, TRBD2 (6 bases). V lost 3 bases, J lost 2 bases, and 17 bases lay in between. CDR1 is DFQATT, CDR2 SNEGSKA, per germline (reference sequence). The CDR3 has 16 residues. The CDR3 bases are TGCAGTGCTAGGACCTCCTTAGGGGAGGCCTACAATGAGCAGTTCTTC. This codes for CSARTSLGEAYNEQFF.

This chain connects TRBV29-1 to TRBJ2-2; 13 bases fit TRBD2. CDR3 length equals 15 residues. The V gene's germline CDR1 is SQVTM and CDR2 ANQGSEA. V dropped 6 bases and J dropped 2; count of bases not matched to a gene: 3. The DNA for the CDR3 is TGCAGCGTCGGACTAGCGGGAGATAACACCGGGGAGCTGTTTTTT. Translation: CSVGLAGDNTGELFF.

The chain joins TRBV19 to TRBJ2-1, with 7 bases fitting TRBD1. Trimming removed 7 bases from V and 7 bases from J; junction bases left unmatched: 16. The CDR3 has 16 amino acids. The germline gives CDR1 LNHDA, CDR2 SQIVND (reference sequence). As DNA, the CDR3 is TGTGCCAGTAACACAGGGACAGCTAAGAATTCTAATGAGCAGTTCTTC. Translating gives CASNTGTAKNSNEQFF.

This clonotype has a handful of counts. V usage is TRBV9 and J usage is TRBJ2-2; 9 bases align to TRBD1. The germline gives CDR1 SGDLS, CDR2 YYNGEE. Trimming removed 3 bases from V and 5 bases from J; junction bases left unmatched: 2. This CDR3 is 14 amino acids long. The CDR3 sequence: CASSAGTGTGELFF. In nucleotides, the CDR3 is TGTGCCAGCAGCGCCGGGACAGGGACCGGGGAGCTGTTTTTT.

This clonotype came up a few times. The V and J genes are TRBV19 and TRBJ1-2, with 10 bases lining up with TRBD1. Per the germline V gene, CDR1 is LNHDA and CDR2 is SQIVND (reference sequence). The CDR3 covers 13 residues. Trimming removed 11 bases from V and 8 bases from J; junction bases left unmatched: 11. The DNA of the CDR3 is TGTGCCGTAACCCCGGGACAGGGGATAGGCTACACCTTC. Protein: CAVTPGQGIGYTF.

The sample holds many counts of this clonotype. This chain joins TRBV6-1 and TRBJ2-3; the D gene is possibly TRBD1 (6 bases). The CDR3 sequence is 15 residues long. Germline V gene data show CDR1 as MNHNS and CDR2 as SASEGT. Trimming cost V 5 bases and J 6 bases, with 18 bases left between them. The CDR3 here is CASSSDSPKADTQYF. CDR3 coding DNA: TGTGCCAGCAGTTCGGACAGCCCCAAGGCGGATACGCAGTATTTT.

This clonotype has at least ten counts. The gene calls are TRBV7-9 and TRBJ1-1, with D maybe TRBD1 (5 bases). The germline CDR1 and CDR2 sequences are SEHNR and FQNEAQ (reference sequence). This CDR3 spans 15 amino acids. V was clipped by 4 bases and J by 2 bases, with 14 bases between them. The CDR3 DNA is TGTGCCAGCAGCTCGGGGTGGGGGGGAAACACTGAAGCTTTCTTT. This sequence encodes CASSSGWGGNTEAFF.

This clonotype has more than one count but fewer than ten. The rearrangement joins TRBV3-1 to TRBJ1-3; D possibly corresponds to TRBD1 (6 bases). Looked up from germline, CDR1 is LGHDT and CDR2 is YNNKEL (reference sequence). Trimming shortened V by 1 base and J by 1 base, and 8 bases separated the two germline ends. The CDR3 has 15 amino acids. CDR3 nucleotide sequence: TGTGCCAGCAGCCAAGGAAGGGGGTCTGGAAACACCATATATTTT. Its protein is CASSQGRGSGNTIYF.

In this sample, this clonotype turned up many times. The chain employs TRBV5-8 and TRBJ1-2; D is ambiguous. In germline, CDR1 is SGHTS, CDR2 YDEGEE. With 0 bases removed from V and 4 bases from J, the gap between germline ends came to 7 bases. The CDR3 has 13 amino acids. The CDR3 DNA reads as TGTGCCAGCAGCTTGGAACCATTCTATGGCTACACCTTC. Protein product: CASSLEPFYGYTF.

This clonotype occurred a few times. V usage is TRBV20-1 and J usage is TRBJ1-1; TRBD1 might be the D (6 bases). The CDR3 runs 13 residues. The V and J ends lost 8 bases and 2 bases respectively, with 15 bases between them. CDR1 is DFQATT, CDR2 SNEGSKA, per germline (reference sequence). The CDR3 is CSLETGHNTEAFF. Written as DNA, the CDR3 is TGCAGTTTAGAGACAGGCCATAACACTGAAGCTTTCTTT.

This clonotype was observed many times. This chain links TRBV7-3 with TRBJ2-3, with TRBD2 identical over 14 bases. Germline CDR1 reads SGHTA; CDR2 reads FQGTGA. V shed 5 bases, J shed 3 bases, and the junction held 7 bases outside the gene matches. There are 17 residues in the CDR3. CDR3 DNA: TGTGCCAGCAGCCCGACCGGGACTAGCGGGAGAACAGATACGCAGTATTTT. Amino acid sequence: CASSPTGTSGRTDTQYF.

This clonotype was detected many times. This chain links TRBV28 with TRBJ2-7; 10 bases align to TRBD2. The CDR3 sequence is 17 residues long. V gave up 2 bases and J gave up 1 base; unmatched junction bases: 8. CDR1 and CDR2 from the germline V gene are MDHEN and SYDVKM. The CDR3 DNA reads TGTGCCAGCAGTTTAGGTAGCGGGGGGCCCAATTCCTACGAGCAGTACTTC. This gives the protein CASSLGSGGPNSYEQYF.

This clonotype was observed many times. Its ends do not fully match the called genes, so a read error is possible. The V gene is TRBV4-1, the J gene TRBJ2-3; 7 bases align to TRBD2. The CDR3 contains 15 residues. In germline, CDR1 is MGHRA, CDR2 YSYEKL. In DNA form, the CDR3 reads TGCGCCAGCAGCGAAGAGAGCGGGGGCACAGATACGCAGTATTTT. It specifies CASSEESGGTDTQYF.

This clonotype was seen a handful of times. The CDR3 loop reads CASSLRLKRGGQETQYF. DNA for the CDR3: TGTGCCAGCAGCTTACGACTTAAGCGGGGGGGCCAAGAGACCCAGTACTTC. This chain uses TRBV7-8 with TRBJ2-5; 10 positions match TRBD2. Germline V gene data show CDR1 as SGHVS and CDR2 as FQNEAQ. The CDR3 covers 17 residues. The V gene end was trimmed by 2 bases and the J gene end by 1 base; junction bases not matched to a gene: 7. Full variable domain (rest looked up from reference TRBV7-8 and TRBJ2-5): GAGVSQSPRYKVAKRGQDVALRCDPISGHVSLFWYQQALGQGPEFLTYFQNEAQLDKSGLPSDRFFAERPEGSVSTLKIQRTQQEDSAVYLCASSLRLKRGGQETQYFGPGTRLLVL.

This clonotype was seen ten or more times. The gene calls are TRBV6-2 or TRBV6-3 and TRBJ1-1; D unresolved. V was cut by 4 bases and J by 2 bases, with 17 bases left in between. Germline V CDR1 and CDR2: MNHEY, SVGEGT. The CDR3 has 16 residues. The CDR3: CASSSRFVIPNTEAFF. CDR3 DNA: TGTGCCAGCAGTTCCCGGTTCGTTATCCCTAACACTGAAGCTTTCTTT.

This clonotype was observed at least ten times. V and J are TRBV6-2 or TRBV6-3 and TRBJ2-1, with D hard to call. V gave up 2 bases and J gave up 3 bases, with 17 bases separating them. Germline-derived CDR1 and CDR2 are MNHEY and SVGEGT. The CDR3 contains 17 residues. CDR3 DNA: TGTGCCAGCAGTTACGAGCATGGGCGGAACAACTACAATGAGCAGTTCTTC. Translated: CASSYEHGRNNYNEQFF.

This clonotype was found many times. This chain's CDR3 is CASDGRGQGKETQYF. The CDR3, as DNA: TGTGCCAGCGATGGGAGGGGACAGGGGAAAGAGACCCAGTACTTC. The chain employs TRBV10-3 and TRBJ2-5; 10 positions agree with TRBD1. CDR3 length: 15 amino acids. Germline loops: CDR1 ENHRY, CDR2 SYGVKD. Trimming removed 10 bases from V and 3 bases from J; junction bases left unmatched: 11.

This clonotype appeared many times. The J gene is TRBJ2-7, the V gene TRBV7-2, with 7 bases that match TRBD1. V dropped 5 bases and J dropped 2; count of bases not matched to a gene: 9. This CDR3 has 15 residues. The V gene's germline CDR1 is SGHTA and CDR2 FQGNSA. In nucleotides, the CDR3 is TGTGCCAGCAGCCCAGCCGACAGGGATACCTACGAGCAGTACTTC. It yields the protein CASSPADRDTYEQYF. Together with reference TRBV7-2 and TRBJ2-7, the CDR3 gives the full variable domain: GAGVSQSPSNKVTEKGKDVELRCDPISGHTALYWYRQSLGQGLEFLIYFQGNSAPDKSGLPSDRFSAERTGGSVSTLTIQRTQQEDSAVYLCASSPADRDTYEQYFGPGTRLTVT.

This clonotype was recorded many times. The chain employs TRBV24-1 and TRBJ2-1, with 10 bases lining up with TRBD2. The CDR3 extends over 17 amino acids. CDR1 is KGHDR and CDR2 is SFDVKD in the germline V gene. V trimming: 1 base; J trimming: 7 bases; junction bases outside the gene matches: 9. CDR3 sequence: CATSDFSSTSGINEQFF. In nucleotides, the CDR3 is TGTGCCACCAGTGATTTTTCCTCAACTAGCGGGATAAATGAGCAGTTCTTC.

This clonotype was seen many times. This chain connects TRBV3-1 to TRBJ1-4, with D unclear. This CDR3 region has 13 residues. V dropped 6 bases and J dropped 2 bases, with 7 bases sitting between them. Germline values: CDR1 LGHDT, CDR2 YNNKEL (reference sequence). CDR3 region: CASRRATNEKLFF. In nucleotides, the CDR3 is TGTGCCAGCAGACGGGCGACTAATGAAAAACTGTTTTTT.

This clonotype has just a few counts. This chain uses TRBV6-6 with TRBJ2-2; D remains unclear. Deletions cut 2 bases from V and 7 bases from J, with 17 bases between. The germline CDR1 and CDR2 sequences are MNHNY and SVGAGI (reference sequence). The length of the CDR3 is 16 residues. The CDR3 sequence: CASSYESSSSSGELFF. Here the CDR3 DNA reads TGTGCCAGCAGTTACGAGTCCTCTTCCTCCAGCGGGGAGCTGTTTTTT.

The sample holds many counts of this clonotype. This chain uses TRBV27 with TRBJ1-5; maybe TRBD1 (6 bases). This CDR3 has 16 residues. CDR1 MNHEY and CDR2 SMNVEV come from the germline V gene (reference sequence). Trimming stripped 0 bases from V and 5 bases from J, with 14 bases between. The CDR3 DNA reads TGTGCCAGCAGTTTATCGTGGCGGGGGGCAGATCAGCCCCAGCATTTT. As protein: CASSLSWRGADQPQHF.

The chain combines TRBV28 with TRBJ1-6; D is possibly TRBD1 (5 bases). Germline assignment: CDR1 MDHEN and CDR2 SYDVKM. Trimming cost V 4 bases and J 4 bases, with 8 bases left between them. The CDR3 is 14 residues long. The chain's CDR3 is CASSYGAYNSPLHF. The CDR3, as DNA: TGTGCCAGCAGTTACGGGGCGTATAATTCACCCCTCCACTTT.